The rows below give T cell receptor beta chains drawn from one sample of a study of blood T cells in healthy people across ages. A single record per CDR3 protein comes from TCRdb applying MiXCR to the 5' RACE reads. This sample has over 500,000 distinct CDR3 sequences, with about 29% found just once. A further study also used this sample, focusing on T cells of mothers and their children.

The sequencing sample was made of blood. These receptors all stem from a boy aged 2 to 10 in good health. The CDR3 runs from the conserved cysteine through the conserved F or W. D genes are given only for firm matches. Clone size is shown for a subset of rows, as once, few, many or a class of expanded clone.

>TRBJ2-7|14|NA|TRBV7-3|NA
CASSDLSGPYEQYF
TGTGCCAGCAGCGACTTATCGGGCCCCTACGAGCAGTACTTC
>TRBJ2-2|12|few|TRBV20-1|NA
CSALAGLGELFF
TGCAGTGCCCTCGCGGGGCTCGGGGAGCTGTTTTTT
>TRBJ1-5|13|NA|TRBV12-3/TRBV12-4|NA
CASRRTLNQPQHF
TGTGCCAGCAGAAGGACCCTCAATCAGCCCCAGCATTTT
>TRBJ2-6|19|few|TRBV5-1|NA
CASSLDPGRVVSGANVLTF
TGCGCCAGCAGCTTGGATCCGGGACGGGTGGTCTCTGGGGCCAACGTCCTGACTTTC
>TRBJ1-1|16|NA|TRBV3-1|NA
CASSQVSGAMNTEAFF
TGTGCCAGCAGCCAAGTGTCCGGCGCCATGAACACTGAAGCTTTCTTT
>TRBJ2-7|16|few|TRBV14|NA
CASSQDRDIPIYEQYF
TGTGCCAGCAGCCAAGACCGGGACATTCCGATTTACGAGCAGTACTTC
>TRBJ2-5|13|NA|TRBV6-2/TRBV6-3|TRBD2
CASRTGGPETQYF
TGTGCCAGCAGGACGGGAGGGCCAGAGACCCAGTACTTC
>TRBJ2-1|15|NA|TRBV7-9|NA
CASSPYLEDADEQFF
TGTGCCAGCAGCCCCTACCTCGAAGATGCAGATGAGCAGTTCTTC
>TRBJ2-1|17|NA|TRBV27|TRBD2
CASSSLAGGRRYNEQFF
TGTGCCAGCAGTTCGCTAGCGGGAGGACGGAGGTACAATGAGCAGTTCTTC
>TRBJ2-3|13|NA|TRBV19|NA
CASSIKNTDTQYF
TGTGCCAGTAGTATAAAGAACACAGATACGCAGTATTTT
>TRBJ1-5|14|NA|TRBV5-1|TRBD1
CASSKTGVNQPQHF
TGCGCCAGCAGCAAGACAGGGGTCAATCAGCCCCAGCATTTT
>TRBJ2-2|16|NA|TRBV6-6|NA
CASSKTAEIATGELFF
TGTGCCAGCAGTAAGACAGCGGAGATCGCCACCGGGGAGCTGTTTTTT
>TRBJ2-7|13|NA|TRBV18|NA
CASSPGLVYGQYF
TGTGCCAGCTCACCGGGGCTAGTTTACGGGCAGTACTTC
>TRBJ2-2|14|NA|TRBV12-3/TRBV12-4|TRBD2
CASSLTSGTGELFF
TGTGCCAGCAGTTTGACTAGCGGGACCGGGGAGCTGTTTTTT
>TRBJ2-3|16|few|TRBV5-1|TRBD1
CASSPGGQGSGDTQYF
TGCGCCAGCAGCCCCGGAGGACAGGGGTCAGGAGATACGCAGTATTTT
>TRBJ2-3|15|many|TRBV6-4|TRBD2
CASSAASGGTDTQYF
TGTGCCAGCTCCGCGGCTAGCGGGGGTACAGATACGCAGTATTTT
>TRBJ2-5|17|NA|TRBV20-1|NA
CSARVSGSRWGRQTQYF
TGCAGTGCTAGAGTGTCGGGGTCACGGTGGGGCCGTCAGACCCAGTACTTC
>TRBJ2-1|14|many|TRBV6-1|NA
CASVGQAESNEQFF
TGTGCCAGCGTGGGTCAGGCCGAGTCCAATGAGCAGTTCTTC
>TRBJ2-5|15|few|TRBV18|NA
CASSVGPRYQETQYF
TGTGCCAGCTCGGTCGGACCGCGGTACCAAGAGACCCAGTACTTC
>TRBJ2-5|15|few|TRBV27|TRBD2
CASRGAGEILGTQYF
TGTGCCAGCAGAGGGGCGGGGGAGATTCTCGGGACCCAGTACTTC
>TRBJ2-3|14|NA|TRBV27|NA
CASSWDPLSNTQYF
TGTGCCAGCTCATGGGACCCCCTTTCGAATACGCAGTATTTT
>TRBJ2-7|15|NA|TRBV4-3|TRBD2
CASSQDQRGDYEQYF
TGCGCCAGCAGCCAAGATCAGCGGGGGGACTACGAGCAGTACTTC
>TRBJ2-5|13|NA|TRBV28|TRBD1
CAIRKTQGGTQYF
TGTGCCATCCGGAAGACACAGGGGGGGACCCAGTACTTC
>TRBJ2-7|14|many|TRBV7-2|NA
CASSLEGGSYEQYF
TGTGCCAGCAGCTTAGAGGGGGGCTCCTACGAGCAGTACTTC
>TRBJ2-7|13|NA|TRBV5-4|NA
CASSQDSLGEQYF
TGTGCCAGCAGCCAGGACAGTTTGGGCGAGCAGTACTTC
>TRBJ2-7|15|few|TRBV7-2|TRBD2
CASSQQIAGTDEQYF
TGTGCCAGCAGCCAACAGATAGCGGGGACCGACGAGCAGTACTTC
>TRBJ2-1|12|NA|TRBV7-2|NA
CASSRLVDEQFF
TGTGCCAGCAGTCGACTAGTCGATGAGCAGTTCTTC
>TRBJ2-3|14|few|TRBV27|TRBD1
CASSLRDRKDTQYF
TGTGCCAGCAGTTTAAGGGACAGAAAAGATACGCAGTATTTT
>TRBJ2-5|14|NA|TRBV12-3/TRBV12-4|NA
CASSPVSQGNTQYF
TGTGCCAGCAGTCCCGTCTCCCAGGGGAACACCCAGTACTTC
>TRBJ2-3|16|few|TRBV7-9|TRBD1
CASSLAWTGGTDTQYF
TGTGCCAGCAGCTTAGCCTGGACAGGGGGCACAGATACGCAGTATTTT
>TRBJ1-2|16|NA|TRBV28|NA
CASSSIKLSTHYGYTF
TGTGCCAGCAGTTCTATCAAGTTAAGTACTCACTATGGCTACACCTTC
>TRBJ1-2|15|NA|TRBV29-1|NA
CSVEATGSGGGGYTF
TGCAGCGTTGAAGCCACGGGCAGTGGAGGTGGCGGCTACACCTTC
>TRBJ1-6|14|NA|TRBV2|NA
CASTPTTGIVPLHF
TGTGCCAGCACGCCGACGACAGGCATTGTACCCCTCCACTTT
>TRBJ1-3|13|NA|TRBV12-3/TRBV12-4|TRBD1
CASNQGGGNTIYF
TGTGCCAGCAACCAGGGGGGAGGAAACACCATATATTTT
>TRBJ2-7|15|NA|TRBV10-3|TRBD2
CAISPQAGGTYEQYF
TGTGCCATCAGCCCGCAAGCGGGAGGCACCTACGAGCAGTACTTC
>TRBJ2-2|15|NA|TRBV18|TRBD1
CASSQTTGRTGELFF
TGTGCCAGCTCACAAACGACAGGGCGGACCGGGGAGCTGTTTTTT
>TRBJ2-6|15|NA|TRBV14|NA
CASSQELPGANVLTF
TGTGCCAGCAGCCAAGAGCTACCCGGGGCCAACGTCCTGACTTTC
>TRBJ2-5|17|few|TRBV11-2|NA
CASSFFPYFEDFETQYF
TGTGCCAGCAGCTTTTTCCCTTACTTTGAAGATTTCGAGACCCAGTACTTC
>TRBJ2-5|12|once|TRBV2|NA
CALGPSWETQYF
TGTGCCTTGGGACCCAGCTGGGAGACCCAGTACTTC
>TRBJ2-5|17|many|TRBV14|TRBD1
CASSHAWTGNLHETQYF
TGTGCCAGCAGCCACGCCTGGACAGGGAATTTGCACGAGACCCAGTACTTC
>TRBJ1-1|15|few|TRBV5-1|NA
CASSPEARGVTEAFF
TGCGCCAGCAGCCCCGAGGCCAGGGGAGTCACTGAAGCTTTCTTT